This TCR beta chain was sequenced for a study of T cells in Graves' hyperthyroidism and ophthalmopathy (dated by TCRdb to the late 2010s). Study-wide context: Peripheral blood was collected at initial diagnosis, before any treatment. To identify distinguishing TCR V-J signatures, a discovery cohort of about 95 patients was used, comprising 43 with Graves' ophthalmopathy and 57 with stable Graves' hyperthyroidism. An independent validation cohort of some 18 hyperthyroidism patients and about 16 patients who later progressed to ophthalmopathy tested prospective prediction of ophthalmopathy. The 75 to 100 discovery patients were divided at random into training and test sets in a 7:3 ratio. After blood sampling, hyperthyroidism patients were treated with methimazole at a starting dose of 30 mg daily, and ophthalmopathy patients were treated with high-dose intravenous methylprednisolone. The study also compared thyroid tissue and blood T-cell repertoires from 6 or 7 Graves' hyperthyroidism patients. The paper reports TCR Vbeta CDR3 sequencing of over 130 peripheral blood samples: 40 or so ophthalmopathy, 70 to 85 hyperthyroidism and around 17 progressor patients. Overall study results and their limits: In validation, the model predicted progression to ophthalmopathy with just under 71% sensitivity and 72% to 85% specificity, a median of 6.5 months before onset. A model built on a 13 V-J signature distinguished ophthalmopathy from stable hyperthyroidism, reaching around 90% sensitivity and 81.08% specificity in cross-validation and 80%/75% in testing. Sample size was not statistically predetermined, and blinding of investigators to group allocation was not performed. Blood samples also contained most of the expanded thyroid clonotypes (frequency above 0.001), which suggests that blood repertoires may reflect thyroid immune responses.

The CDR3 contains 13 residues, cysteine and phenylalanine counted. The only DNA kept is the CDR3, 39 bases in frame from the first base. The germline V gene supplies CDR1 SQVTM and CDR2 ANQGSEA. V is reduced by 7 bases and J by 2 bases, leaving a spacing of 15 bases between them. The TCR beta CDR3 regions were amplified from RNA transcripts. The first round of RT-PCR for the TCR CDR3 was performed with the HTBI primer set and the Qiagen OneStep RT-PCR kit. A second multiplex PCR round built the libraries, followed by size selection and purification. The libraries were sequenced on an Illumina HiSeq2000 using paired-end 100 bp reads. The authors processed their data as follows. SOAPnuke was used to process the raw data, with reads discarded if the reads contained adapters or uncalled bases, had a mean Phred below 15, or lacked an exact constant-primer or identifier match. COPE v1.2.5 was used to merge high-quality paired reads, and clonotypes were defined as unique nucleotide sequences. MiTCR v1.1 was used to align the clonotypes against IMGT TRBV, TRBD and TRBJ reference segments. The analysis was restricted to V-J combinations with a frequency above 0.0001, which together covered 99% to 99.2% of the repertoires. The TCS score was defined as the ratio of F50 (clonal expansion) to E x V (chaos), calculated using BLOSUM62-based TCRdist between CDR3 peptides within each V-J. Welch's t-statistics and random forest reduced around 550 V-J features to roughly 13, which were used in a naive Bayes classifier (R e1071). The public sequencing data were trimmed at Q25 with fastp and processed into clonotypes with MiXCR by TCRdb, which kept only in-frame beta chains. Each entry is one CDR3 protein sequence, shown with its most common DNA and genes. TCRdb, not the authors, supplied the V and J calls. Recorded for this sample are 600,000 to 900,000 distinct CDR3 sequences; about 16% of them occurred a single time. The ten largest clonotypes hold around 7.7% of the sample.

This clonotype was seen many times. The antigen this receptor binds is unknown. Base qualities are not at hand, and no much larger clone is one base apart. Graves' hyperthyroidism was defined as stable when no progression to ophthalmopathy occurred over 18 months of follow-up. Hyperthyroidism patients were aged 18 to 65 years and newly diagnosed, with disease duration of less than 2 months. Any patient with an uncontrolled infection, another autoimmune disease, pregnancy or lactation was excluded. Diagnoses relied on clinical symptoms, serum thyroxine and TRAb, thyroid ultrasound and orbital computed tomography. PBMCs were isolated from about 10 ml of fresh peripheral blood by Ficoll-Paque density gradient centrifugation. Total RNA was extracted with Trizol reagent, and quality was checked on an Agilent 2100 Bioanalyzer.

Source material: blood. This clonotype was obtained from a young man with Graves' hyperthyroidism. The V and J segments used are TRBV29-1 and TRBJ2-7, and possibly TRBD2, on 7 matching bases. The DNA sequence is as follows: TGCAGCGCCGAGGGGGGGACCCCCTACGAGCAGTACTTC. Its translation reads: CSAEGGTPYEQYF.